This TCR beta chain was documented in a study of blood T cell repertoires in COVID-19. Study information: Both acute and convalescent COVID-19 samples were obtained from the United States, Italy and Spain.

This table comes from immunoSEQ multiplex PCR, and its TCRdb copy is limited to in-frame clones, with some not included. The sample has some 500,000 clones, around 87% seen once. Germline V lookup: CDR1 KGHSH, CDR2 LQKENI. Trimming stripped 1 base from V and 2 bases from J, with 20 bases between. The CDR3 extends over 18 amino acids. The V call is TRBV18, the J call TRBJ1-2, with D perhaps matching TRBD1 (5 bases). This clonotype originated in a woman between 40 and 50 years old who had recovered from COVID-19. What was sequenced was PBMCs or T cells enriched from blood (not recorded which). CDR3 amino acids: CASSPQMYTGGENYGYTF. The DNA of the CDR3 is TGTGCCAGCTCACCACAAATGTACACCGGGGGAGAAAACTATGGCTACACCTTC.